Listed below are T cell receptor beta chains from one sample, sequenced in a study of T-cell reconstitution after alpha-beta-depleted transplantation in children. TCRdb fed the PCR reads into MiXCR, producing one record per CDR3 protein. Of approximately 98,000 distinct CDR3 sequences listed, 6.4% are singletons. Sequenced here: PBMCs, mostly from graft donor cells, sampled 360 days after TCRalphabeta/CD19-depleted stem cell transplant. These receptors all stem from a male patient between 2 and 15 years old who had a stem cell transplant for acute lymphoblastic leukemia, so the T cells may come from the graft donor. CDR3s include the opening cysteine and the closing phenylalanine or tryptophan. The order of the fields is clone size, V gene, D gene, J gene, CDR3 protein, CDR3 DNA. A D gene is named only where the DNA matches it firmly. Clone size is not always given. Where it is, it says once, few, many or a class for expanded clones.

abundance: many; v_gene: TRBV7-6; d_gene: NA; j_gene: TRBJ2-2; CDR3aa: CASSLNSAGELFF; CDR3nt: TGTGCCAGCAGCTTAAATTCGGCCGGGGAGCTGTTTTTT
abundance: NA; v_gene: TRBV7-8; d_gene: TRBD1; j_gene: TRBJ2-7; CDR3aa: CASSGDPQGTGDYYEQYF; CDR3nt: TGTGCCAGCAGCGGCGATCCCCAAGGGACAGGGGATTACTACGAGCAGTACTTC
abundance: NA; v_gene: TRBV4-2; d_gene: NA; j_gene: TRBJ2-7; CDR3aa: CASSLGGRGGDEQYF; CDR3nt: TGTGCCAGCAGTCTCGGGGGTCGAGGGGGCGACGAGCAGTACTTC
abundance: few; v_gene: TRAV2/TRAV17; d_gene: TRBD2; j_gene: TRBJ2-7; CDR3aa: CASGLAGGPITYEQYF; CDR3nt: TGTGCTAGCGGACTAGCGGGGGGTCCCATTACTTACGAGCAGTACTTC
abundance: many; v_gene: TRBV20-1; d_gene: NA; j_gene: TRBJ2-3; CDR3aa: CSASRQRAGTDTQYF; CDR3nt: TGCAGTGCTTCTAGACAGAGAGCGGGCACAGATACGCAGTATTTT
abundance: few; v_gene: TRBV3-1; d_gene: TRBD2; j_gene: TRBJ2-3; CDR3aa: CASSPRGSGSTDTQYF; CDR3nt: TGTGCCAGCAGCCCCCGGGGTAGCGGGAGCACAGATACGCAGTATTTT
abundance: many; v_gene: TRBV4-3; d_gene: TRBD1; j_gene: TRBJ2-7; CDR3aa: CASSQEGTGSYEQYF; CDR3nt: TGCGCCAGCAGCCAAGAAGGGACAGGGTCCTACGAGCAGTACTTC
abundance: many; v_gene: TRBV7-9; d_gene: NA; j_gene: TRBJ2-3; CDR3aa: CASSLAIRLSTDTQYF; CDR3nt: TGTGCCAGCAGCTTAGCGATCCGTTTAAGCACAGATACGCAGTATTTT
abundance: NA; v_gene: TRBV19; d_gene: TRBD2; j_gene: TRBJ2-1; CDR3aa: CASSMGGRAYNEQFF; CDR3nt: TGTGCCAGTAGTATGGGCGGGAGGGCCTACAATGAGCAGTTCTTC
abundance: NA; v_gene: TRBV5-1; d_gene: NA; j_gene: TRBJ1-6; CDR3aa: CASSLTGPSFIWSLHF; CDR3nt: TGCGCCAGCAGCTTGACAGGTCCCTCGTTCATATGGTCCCTCCACTTT
abundance: NA; v_gene: TRBV20-1; d_gene: NA; j_gene: TRBJ2-7; CDR3aa: CSARPLISYEQYF; CDR3nt: TGCAGTGCTAGACCGTTAATCTCCTACGAGCAGTACTTC
abundance: few; v_gene: TRBV4-3; d_gene: NA; j_gene: TRBJ1-2; CDR3aa: CASSQDLQGYGYTF; CDR3nt: TGCGCCAGCAGCCAAGATCTCCAGGGCTATGGCTACACCTTC
abundance: NA; v_gene: TRBV28; d_gene: TRBD2; j_gene: TRBJ2-3; CDR3aa: CASSLSGGLADSPSTDTQYF; CDR3nt: TGTGCCAGCAGTTTAAGCGGAGGACTAGCTGACTCTCCTAGCACAGATACGCAGTATTTT
abundance: NA; v_gene: TRBV20-1; d_gene: TRBD1; j_gene: TRBJ2-4; CDR3aa: CSARVYRGDGNIQYF; CDR3nt: TGCAGTGCTAGAGTTTACAGGGGAGACGGAAACATTCAGTACTTC
abundance: many; v_gene: TRBV2; d_gene: NA; j_gene: TRBJ2-5; CDR3aa: CASSEARDTQETQYF; CDR3nt: TGTGCCAGCAGTGAAGCGCGGGACACGCAAGAGACCCAGTACTTC
abundance: many; v_gene: TRBV7-9; d_gene: NA; j_gene: TRBJ2-7; CDR3aa: CASSPDGKNEQYF; CDR3nt: TGTGCCAGCAGCCCTGACGGGAAAAACGAGCAGTACTTC
abundance: few; v_gene: TRBV27; d_gene: NA; j_gene: TRBJ2-1; CDR3aa: CASRREGNEQFF; CDR3nt: TGTGCCAGCAGGCGGGAAGGGAATGAGCAGTTCTTC
abundance: many; v_gene: TRBV4-2; d_gene: TRBD2; j_gene: TRBJ2-7; CDR3aa: CASSHLAGGPYEQYF; CDR3nt: TGTGCCAGCAGCCACTTAGCGGGAGGTCCCTACGAGCAGTACTTC
abundance: many; v_gene: TRBV3-1; d_gene: NA; j_gene: TRBJ1-1; CDR3aa: CASSQAGEAFF; CDR3nt: TGTGCCAGCAGCCAAGCCGGTGAAGCTTTCTTT
abundance: NA; v_gene: TRBV9; d_gene: NA; j_gene: TRBJ1-3; CDR3aa: CASSVGDGNTIYF; CDR3nt: TGTGCCAGCAGCGTCGGAGATGGAAACACCATATATTTT
abundance: many; v_gene: TRBV12-3/TRBV12-4; d_gene: NA; j_gene: TRBJ2-4; CDR3aa: CASSPRTAAKNIQYF; CDR3nt: TGTGCCAGCAGTCCCCGGACAGCAGCCAAAAACATTCAGTACTTC
abundance: many; v_gene: TRBV4-3; d_gene: TRBD1; j_gene: TRBJ2-3; CDR3aa: CASSQDSLTDRGQLTDTQYF; CDR3nt: TGCGCCAGCAGCCAAGATAGTCTCACGGACAGGGGGCAACTCACAGATACGCAGTATTTT
abundance: NA; v_gene: TRBV7-3; d_gene: TRBD1; j_gene: TRBJ1-1; CDR3aa: CASSLKGGEGTEAFF; CDR3nt: TGTGCCAGCAGCTTAAAAGGGGGCGAGGGGACTGAAGCTTTCTTT
abundance: few; v_gene: TRBV28; d_gene: TRBD1; j_gene: TRBJ2-7; CDR3aa: CASTFGTGVGEQYF; CDR3nt: TGTGCCAGCACCTTCGGGACAGGGGTAGGTGAGCAGTACTTC
abundance: NA; v_gene: TRBV28; d_gene: NA; j_gene: TRBJ2-7; CDR3aa: CASSYGHNSYEQYF; CDR3nt: TGTGCCAGCAGTTATGGACACAACTCCTACGAGCAGTACTTC
abundance: NA; v_gene: TRBV11-2; d_gene: TRBD1; j_gene: TRBJ1-5; CDR3aa: CASSLDAQGRYSNQPQHF; CDR3nt: TGTGCCAGCAGCTTAGACGCACAGGGGAGGTATAGCAATCAGCCCCAGCATTTT
abundance: many; v_gene: TRBV28; d_gene: TRBD1; j_gene: TRBJ2-7; CDR3aa: CASSFPGGYEQYF; CDR3nt: TGTGCCAGCAGTTTCCCAGGGGGTTACGAGCAGTACTTC
abundance: many; v_gene: TRBV11-2; d_gene: NA; j_gene: TRBJ2-3; CDR3aa: CASSPEIIDTQYF; CDR3nt: TGTGCCAGCAGCCCTGAAATAATAGATACGCAGTATTTT
abundance: few; v_gene: TRBV4-1; d_gene: TRBD1; j_gene: TRBJ2-7; CDR3aa: CASSPRTGAYEQYF; CDR3nt: TGCGCCAGCAGCCCGAGGACAGGAGCCTACGAGCAGTACTTC
abundance: NA; v_gene: TRBV7-9; d_gene: TRBD1; j_gene: TRBJ2-7; CDR3aa: CASSPTGVPYEQYF; CDR3nt: TGTGCCAGCAGCCCTACAGGGGTCCCCTACGAGCAGTACTTC
abundance: many; v_gene: TRBV20-1; d_gene: NA; j_gene: TRBJ1-4; CDR3aa: CSANPQGATNEKLFF; CDR3nt: TGCAGTGCCAATCCCCAAGGAGCAACTAATGAAAAACTGTTTTTT
abundance: few; v_gene: TRBV5-6; d_gene: NA; j_gene: TRBJ1-1; CDR3aa: CASSLDRRIEAFF; CDR3nt: TGTGCCAGCAGCTTGGACCGTAGAATTGAAGCTTTCTTT
abundance: NA; v_gene: TRBV7-8; d_gene: NA; j_gene: TRBJ1-6; CDR3aa: CASSISHSNSPLHF; CDR3nt: TGTGCCAGCAGCATCTCACACAGTAATTCACCCCTCCACTTT
abundance: many; v_gene: TRBV24-1; d_gene: TRBD1; j_gene: TRBJ2-2; CDR3aa: CATSDLRTGQGNTGELFF; CDR3nt: TGTGCCACCAGTGATTTGCGGACGGGACAGGGGAACACCGGGGAGCTGTTTTTT
abundance: many; v_gene: TRBV5-1; d_gene: NA; j_gene: TRBJ2-2; CDR3aa: CASSFLGKLNTGELFF; CDR3nt: TGCGCCAGCAGCTTCTTGGGCAAACTAAACACCGGGGAGCTGTTTTTT
abundance: few; v_gene: TRBV3-2; d_gene: NA; j_gene: TRBJ2-7; CDR3aa: CASSLGSPSSYEQYF; CDR3nt: TGTGCCAGCAGCCTTGGGTCCCCCAGCTCCTACGAGCAGTACTTC
abundance: many; v_gene: TRBV5-8; d_gene: NA; j_gene: TRBJ1-1; CDR3aa: CASSLAGSAEAFF; CDR3nt: TGTGCCAGCAGCTTGGCCGGATCCGCTGAAGCTTTCTTT
abundance: NA; v_gene: TRBV2; d_gene: NA; j_gene: TRBJ2-7; CDR3aa: CASGERGSYEQYF; CDR3nt: TGTGCCAGCGGGGAAAGGGGCTCCTACGAGCAGTACTTC
abundance: NA; v_gene: TRBV5-1; d_gene: TRBD2; j_gene: TRBJ2-3; CDR3aa: CASSFWTSGGANPSTDTQYF; CDR3nt: TGCGCCAGCAGCTTTTGGACTAGCGGGGGGGCAAACCCTTCCACAGATACGCAGTATTTT
abundance: medium-sized; v_gene: TRBV30; d_gene: TRBD1; j_gene: TRBJ2-3; CDR3aa: CAWSRRTGRDTQYF; CDR3nt: TGTGCCTGGAGTCGGCGGACAGGGAGAGATACGCAGTATTTT
abundance: NA; v_gene: TRBV12-3/TRBV12-4; d_gene: NA; j_gene: TRBJ2-5; CDR3aa: CASSLLWTVQETQYF; CDR3nt: TGTGCCAGCAGTCTACTCTGGACAGTCCAAGAGACCCAGTACTTC
abundance: NA; v_gene: TRBV9; d_gene: NA; j_gene: TRBJ1-6; CDR3aa: CASSPVAGPSYNSPLHF; CDR3nt: TGTGCCAGCAGCCCTGTGGCGGGGCCGTCCTATAATTCACCCCTCCACTTT